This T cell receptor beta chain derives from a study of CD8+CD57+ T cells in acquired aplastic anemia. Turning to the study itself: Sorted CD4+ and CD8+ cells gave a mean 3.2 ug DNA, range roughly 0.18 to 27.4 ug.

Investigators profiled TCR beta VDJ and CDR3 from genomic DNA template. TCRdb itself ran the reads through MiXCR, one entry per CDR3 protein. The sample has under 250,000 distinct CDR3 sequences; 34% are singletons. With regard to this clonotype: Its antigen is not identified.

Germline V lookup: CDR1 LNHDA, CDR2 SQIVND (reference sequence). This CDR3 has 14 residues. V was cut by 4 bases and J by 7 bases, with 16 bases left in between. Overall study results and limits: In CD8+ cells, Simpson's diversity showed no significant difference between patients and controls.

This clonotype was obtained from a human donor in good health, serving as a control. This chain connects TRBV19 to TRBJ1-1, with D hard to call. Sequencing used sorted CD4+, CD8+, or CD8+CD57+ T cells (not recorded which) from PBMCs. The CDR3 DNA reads TGTGCCAGTAGTAGGTCCAGGCTCGCTAATGAAGCTTTCTTT. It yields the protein CASSRSRLANEAFF.